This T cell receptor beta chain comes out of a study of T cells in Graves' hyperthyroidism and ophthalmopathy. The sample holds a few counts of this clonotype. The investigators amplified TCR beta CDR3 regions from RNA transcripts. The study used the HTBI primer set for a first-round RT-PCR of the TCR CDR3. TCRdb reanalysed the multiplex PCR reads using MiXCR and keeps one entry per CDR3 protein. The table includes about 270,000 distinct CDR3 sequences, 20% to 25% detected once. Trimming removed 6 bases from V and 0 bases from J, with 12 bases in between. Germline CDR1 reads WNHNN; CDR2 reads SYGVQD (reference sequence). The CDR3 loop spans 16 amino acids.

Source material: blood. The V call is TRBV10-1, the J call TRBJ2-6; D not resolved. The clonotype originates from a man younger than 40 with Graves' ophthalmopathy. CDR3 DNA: TGCGCCAGCAGCGGCATAACCCCCTCTGGGGCCAACGTCCTGACTTTC. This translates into CASSGITPSGANVLTF.